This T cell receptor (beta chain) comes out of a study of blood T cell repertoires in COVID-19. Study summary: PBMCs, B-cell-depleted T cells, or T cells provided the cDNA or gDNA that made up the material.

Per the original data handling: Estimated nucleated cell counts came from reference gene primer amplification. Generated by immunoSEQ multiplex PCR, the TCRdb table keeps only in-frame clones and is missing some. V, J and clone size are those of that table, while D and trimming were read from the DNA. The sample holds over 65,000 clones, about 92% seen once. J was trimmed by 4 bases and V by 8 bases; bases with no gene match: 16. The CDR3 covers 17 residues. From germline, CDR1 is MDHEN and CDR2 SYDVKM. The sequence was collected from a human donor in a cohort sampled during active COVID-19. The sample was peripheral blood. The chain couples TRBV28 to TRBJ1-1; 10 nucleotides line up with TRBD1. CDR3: CASFPSPGQGVATEAFF. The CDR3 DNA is TGTGCCAGCTTCCCCTCCCCCGGACAGGGGGTGGCCACTGAAGCTTTCTTT.